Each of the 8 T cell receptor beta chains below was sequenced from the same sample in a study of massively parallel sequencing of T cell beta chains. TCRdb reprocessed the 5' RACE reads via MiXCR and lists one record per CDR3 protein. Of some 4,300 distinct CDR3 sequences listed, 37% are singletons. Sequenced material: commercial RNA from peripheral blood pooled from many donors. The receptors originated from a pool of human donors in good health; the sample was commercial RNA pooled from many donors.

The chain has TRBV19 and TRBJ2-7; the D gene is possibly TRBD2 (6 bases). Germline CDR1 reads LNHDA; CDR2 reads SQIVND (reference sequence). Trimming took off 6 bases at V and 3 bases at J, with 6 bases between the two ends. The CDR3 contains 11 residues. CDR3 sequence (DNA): TGTGCCAGTAGCGGGAGCTACGAGCAGTACTTC. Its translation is CASSGSYEQYF.

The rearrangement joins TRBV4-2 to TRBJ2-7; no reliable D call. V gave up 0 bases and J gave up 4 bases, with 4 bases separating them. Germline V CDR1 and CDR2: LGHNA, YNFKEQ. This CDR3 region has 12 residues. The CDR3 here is CASSQDQYEQYF. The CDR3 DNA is TGTGCCAGCAGCCAAGATCAGTACGAGCAGTACTTC.

The CDR3 nucleotides are TGTGCCAGCAGCTTAGTCGGCACCTACGAGCAGTACTTC. Encoded protein: CASSLVGTYEQYF. This chain joins TRBV7-6 and TRBJ2-7, with D hard to call. Between the trimmed V and J ends, which lost 1 base and 2 bases, there was a span of 6 bases. Per the germline V gene, CDR1 is SGHVS and CDR2 is FNYEAQ. There are 13 residues in the CDR3.

CDR3 residues: CASSEALRKHYGYTF. The CDR3 bases are TGTGCCAGCAGTGAAGCGCTTCGGAAACACTATGGCTACACCTTC. The rearrangement uses TRBV2 and TRBJ1-2; no clear D. The CDR3 spans 15 residues. The V end was cut by 0 bases, the J end by 3 bases, with 11 bases between. The germline CDR1 and CDR2 sequences are SNHLY and FYNNEI.

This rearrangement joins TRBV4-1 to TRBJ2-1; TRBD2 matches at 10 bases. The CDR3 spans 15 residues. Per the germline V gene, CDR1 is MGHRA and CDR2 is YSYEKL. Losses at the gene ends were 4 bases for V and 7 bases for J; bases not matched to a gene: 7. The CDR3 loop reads CASSLPSGRGNEQFF. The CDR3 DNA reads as TGCGCCAGCAGCCTTCCTAGCGGGAGAGGTAATGAGCAGTTCTTC.

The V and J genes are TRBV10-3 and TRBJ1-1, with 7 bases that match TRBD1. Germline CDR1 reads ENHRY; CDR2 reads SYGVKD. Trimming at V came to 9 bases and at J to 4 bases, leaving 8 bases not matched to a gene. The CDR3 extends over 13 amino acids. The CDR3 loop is CAIQRDRSTEAFF. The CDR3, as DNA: TGTGCCATTCAACGGGACAGATCCACTGAAGCTTTCTTT.

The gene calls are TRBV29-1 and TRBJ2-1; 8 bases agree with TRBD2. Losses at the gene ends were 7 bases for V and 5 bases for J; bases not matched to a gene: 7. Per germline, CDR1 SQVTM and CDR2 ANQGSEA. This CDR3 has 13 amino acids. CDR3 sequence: CSGRGGLNNEQFF. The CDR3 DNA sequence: TGCAGCGGACGGGGGGGACTTAACAATGAGCAGTTCTTC.

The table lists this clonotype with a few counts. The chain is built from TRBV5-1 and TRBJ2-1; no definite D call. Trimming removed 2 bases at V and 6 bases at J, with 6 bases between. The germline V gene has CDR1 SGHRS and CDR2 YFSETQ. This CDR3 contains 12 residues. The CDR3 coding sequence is TGCGCCAGCAGCTTCGGACGCAATGAGCAGTTCTTC. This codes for CASSFGRNEQFF.